This T cell receptor beta chain was captured in a study of T cells expressing NK-cell markers (dated by TCRdb to the early 2020s). For the wider study: TCR beta-chain repertoires were profiled in sorted CD3+CD56+NKG2C+, CD3+CD56+NKG2C- and CD3+CD56-NKG2C+ T-cell subsets from several donors. Among the eight sequenced donors, only one was HCMV-seronegative, while the other seven were HCMV-seropositive. Randomly selected healthy volunteers, three men and five women, were used as the eight sequenced donors. Libraries were sequenced as 2 x 150 bp reads on Illumina HiSeq 2000/2500, MiSeq or NextSeq. The paper as a whole reports these results and caveats: Those dominant clonotypes were again the most abundant among CD3+CD56-NKG2C+ cells in a handful of donors, at roughly 28.3-65%. In a handful of donors, the dominant CD3+CD56+NKG2C+ clonotypes were found to rank among the top 10 CD8+ clonotypes and to make up about 1.0-8% of CD8+ T cells. Whether the expanded NKG2C-expressing T cell clones were specific for HCMV antigens remained unclear.

The instrument given in TCRdb is Illumina HiSeq 2000. 5'RACE template switching, by which a universal primer site and unique molecular identifiers were added, was used to make TCR beta cDNA libraries. Priming for cDNA synthesis came from the TCR beta constant segment, and two successive PCR amplification steps followed. As for how the authors treated the data: Reads were demultiplexed and grouped by UMI with MIGEC, and clonotypes were assembled and quantified with MiTCR. To exclude erroneous sequences, any TCR cDNA sequence not supported by at least two reads was discarded. Downstream repertoire analysis used the tcR package, and clonotypes were matched across fractions by CDR3 nucleotide sequence plus V segment. VDJmatch was used to annotate antigen specificity against VDJdb, with one amino acid substitution allowed in CDR3. TCRdb reanalyzed the reads, keeping one entry per CDR3 protein sequence and omitting DNA. For this entry, the V and J calls and clone size follow TCRdb and not the study's own pipeline. The sample's table covers 250,000 to 300,000 distinct CDR3 sequences. Around 4.2% of the sample lies in the top ten.

To determine HCMV serostatus, a commercial ELISA kit was used to detect HCMV-specific IgG in serum. Peripheral blood mononuclear cells were isolated from blood by Ficoll density gradient centrifugation. From the cysteine through the phenylalanine, the CDR3 covers 14 amino acids. Nucleotide data are not available. Reading the germline V gene gives CDR1 MNHEY and CDR2 SVGEGT. Concerning this clonotype: The antigen it recognizes is unknown.

This chain joins TRBV6-2 or TRBV6-3 to TRBJ2-2; TCRdb's D gene call, TRBD2, goes unchecked for lack of DNA. The TCR comes from a woman aged 18-69 years in good health. The sequenced sample consisted of blood T cells: a sorted CD56 or NKG2C T cell subset, CD4+ or CD8+ T cells, or bulk PBMC T cells (not recorded which). For the CDR3, the sequence is CASTLLRDTGELFF.